Here is one T cell receptor beta chain with its context. At least ten counts were recorded for this clonotype. It lacks a known antigen. The input lacks base qualities; no much larger clone sits a single base away. The record originates from a study of T cells in Graves' hyperthyroidism and ophthalmopathy (dated by TCRdb to about 2019). Broadly, across the study: Peripheral blood was collected at initial diagnosis, before any treatment. For training and testing, the 100 or so patients in the discovery cohort were randomly divided in a 7:3 ratio. To identify TCR V-J signatures that set the groups apart, the researchers used a discovery cohort of about a hundred patients, made up of 40 to 45 with Graves' ophthalmopathy and about 60 with stable Graves' hyperthyroidism. After sampling, hyperthyroidism patients received methimazole starting at 30 mg daily, and ophthalmopathy patients received high-dose intravenous methylprednisolone. The paper reports TCR Vbeta CDR3 sequencing of about 140 peripheral blood samples: fewer than 50 ophthalmopathy, 70 to 85 hyperthyroidism and roughly 17 progressor patients. Prospective prediction of ophthalmopathy was tested in an independent validation cohort consisting of fewer than 20 hyperthyroidism patients and approximately 16 patients who later progressed to ophthalmopathy. In addition, the study compared T-cell repertoires in thyroid tissue and in blood from 6 or 7 Graves' hyperthyroidism patients.

The germline V gene supplies CDR1 SGHVS and CDR2 FNYEAQ. The CDR3 measures 14 amino acids from cysteine to phenylalanine. Solely the CDR3 DNA is kept, with 42 bases framed from the first base. Trimming costs V 2 bases and J 4 bases, and their ends lie 11 bases apart. Graves' hyperthyroidism was defined as stable when no progression to ophthalmopathy occurred over 18 months of follow-up. Hyperthyroidism patients were newly diagnosed, had a disease duration of under 2 months, and were aged 18 to 65 years. The study excluded patients with uncontrolled infections, other autoimmune diseases, pregnancy or lactation. Diagnoses relied on clinical symptoms, serum thyroxine and TRAb, thyroid ultrasound and orbital computed tomography. Ficoll-Paque density gradient centrifugation was used to isolate PBMCs from about 9.4 ml of fresh peripheral blood. Trizol reagent was used to extract total RNA, and RNA quality was then checked on an Agilent 2100 Bioanalyzer.

TCR beta CDR3 regions were amplified from RNA transcripts. A first-round RT-PCR of the TCR CDR3 used the HTBI primer set with the Qiagen OneStep RT-PCR kit. A second multiplex PCR round built the libraries, followed by size selection and purification. Paired-end sequencing of the libraries was performed with 100 bp reads on an Illumina HiSeq2000. The paper's processing steps were these. SOAPnuke was used to process the raw data, throwing out any read that contained adapters or uncalled bases, had a mean Phred below 15, or lacked an exact constant-primer or identifier match. High-quality paired reads were merged using COPE v1.2.5, and each unique nucleotide sequence was defined as a clonotype. MiTCR v1.1 was used to align the clonotypes against IMGT TRBV, TRBD and TRBJ reference segments. Only V-J combinations with frequency above 0.0001, covering approximately 99% of repertoires, were analysed. The TCS score was defined as F50 (clonal expansion) divided by E x V (chaos), with BLOSUM62-based TCRdist calculated between CDR3 peptides within each V-J. Welch's t-statistics and random forest reduced around 510 V-J features to about 12, which were used in a naive Bayes classifier (R e1071). Starting from the raw public reads, TCRdb applied fastp trimming at Q25, assembled clones with MiXCR and retained in-frame beta chains. Each entry is one CDR3 protein sequence, shown with its most common DNA and genes. These V and J calls rely on TCRdb rather than the paper's analysis. The sample table records 300,000 to 350,000 distinct CDR3 sequences; approximately 15% of these occur just once. Approximately 23% of the sample lies in the top ten.

The paper as a whole reports these results and caveats: In cross-validation, a model built on a 13 V-J signature told ophthalmopathy apart from stable hyperthyroidism with about 90% sensitivity and roughly 81% specificity, and in testing the same model reached 80%/75%. In validation, the model predicted progression to ophthalmopathy a median of 6.5 months before onset, with roughly 70% sensitivity and 72.22% specificity. Sample size was not statistically predetermined, and investigators were not blinded to group allocation. Most expanded thyroid clonotypes (frequency above 0.001) were also detected in blood, a finding suggesting that blood repertoires may reflect thyroid immune responses.

This receptor was taken from a woman in her 30s with Graves' hyperthyroidism. Rearrangement joined TRBV7-6 to TRBJ1-1; a weak D assignment points to TRBD1 (6 bases agree). Sample: blood. This receptor has the CDR3 CASSLHQQGTEAFF. The nucleotide sequence is TGTGCCAGCAGCTTACATCAACAGGGCACTGAAGCTTTCTTT. The CDR3 plus the reference TRBV7-6 and TRBJ1-1 genes for the other parts give the full variable domain: GAGVSQSPRYKVTKRGQDVALRCDPISGHVSLYWYRQALGQGPEFLTYFNYEAQQDKSGLPNDRFSAERPEGSISTLTIQRTEQRDSAMYRCASSLHQQGTEAFFGQGTRLTVV.